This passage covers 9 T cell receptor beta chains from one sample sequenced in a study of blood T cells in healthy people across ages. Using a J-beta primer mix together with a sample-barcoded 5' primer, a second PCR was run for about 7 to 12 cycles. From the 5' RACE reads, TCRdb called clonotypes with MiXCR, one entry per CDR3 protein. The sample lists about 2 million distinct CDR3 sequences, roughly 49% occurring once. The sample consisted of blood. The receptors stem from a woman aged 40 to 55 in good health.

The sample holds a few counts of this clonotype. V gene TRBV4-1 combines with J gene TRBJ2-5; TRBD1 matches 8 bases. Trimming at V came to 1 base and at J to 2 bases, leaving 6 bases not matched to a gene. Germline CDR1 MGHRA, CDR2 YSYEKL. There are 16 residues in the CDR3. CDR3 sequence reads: CASSQGPGGQQETQYF. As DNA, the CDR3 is TGCGCCAGCAGCCAAGGTCCAGGGGGCCAACAAGAGACCCAGTACTTC.

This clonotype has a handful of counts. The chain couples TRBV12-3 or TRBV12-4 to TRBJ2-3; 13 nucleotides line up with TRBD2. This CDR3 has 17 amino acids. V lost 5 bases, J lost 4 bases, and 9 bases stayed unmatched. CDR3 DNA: TGTGCCAGCAGTGCTTTACTAGCGGGGGGGCTCGCAGATACGCAGTATTTT. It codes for CASSALLAGGLADTQYF.

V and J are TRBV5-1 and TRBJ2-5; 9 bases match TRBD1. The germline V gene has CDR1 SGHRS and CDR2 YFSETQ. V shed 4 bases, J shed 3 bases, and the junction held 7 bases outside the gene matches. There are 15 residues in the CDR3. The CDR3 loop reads CASSPGTGTEETQYF. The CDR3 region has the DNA TGCGCCAGCAGCCCCGGGACAGGGACGGAAGAGACCCAGTACTTC.

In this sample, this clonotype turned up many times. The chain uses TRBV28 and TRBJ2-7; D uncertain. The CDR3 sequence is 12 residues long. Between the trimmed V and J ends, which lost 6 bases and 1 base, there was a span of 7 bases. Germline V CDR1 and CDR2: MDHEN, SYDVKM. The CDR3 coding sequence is TGTGCCAGCAGCCCGGTTTCCTACGAGCAGTACTTC. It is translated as CASSPVSYEQYF.

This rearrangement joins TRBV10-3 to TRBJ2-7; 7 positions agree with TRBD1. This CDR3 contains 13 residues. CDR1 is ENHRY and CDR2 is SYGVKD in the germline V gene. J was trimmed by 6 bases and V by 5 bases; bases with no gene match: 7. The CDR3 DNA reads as TGTGCCATCAGTCCCCGGGACAGCCCCGAGCAGTACTTC. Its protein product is CAISPRDSPEQYF.

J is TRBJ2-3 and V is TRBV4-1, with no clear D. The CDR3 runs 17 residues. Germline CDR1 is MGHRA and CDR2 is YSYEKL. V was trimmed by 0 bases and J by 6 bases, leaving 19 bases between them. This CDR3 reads CASSQDLSRLESDTQYF. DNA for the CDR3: TGCGCCAGCAGCCAAGATCTTAGTCGGCTAGAATCGGATACGCAGTATTTT.

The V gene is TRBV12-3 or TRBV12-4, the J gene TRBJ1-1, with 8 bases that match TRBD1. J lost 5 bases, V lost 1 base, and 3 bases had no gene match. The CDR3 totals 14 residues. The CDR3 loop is CASSLDRGWTEAFF. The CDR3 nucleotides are TGTGCCAGCAGTTTAGACAGGGGGTGGACTGAAGCTTTCTTT.

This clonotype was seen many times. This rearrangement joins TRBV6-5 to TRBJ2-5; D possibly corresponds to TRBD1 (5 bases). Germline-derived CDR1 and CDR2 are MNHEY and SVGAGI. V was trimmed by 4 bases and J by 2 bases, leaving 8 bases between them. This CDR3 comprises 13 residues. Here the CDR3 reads CASSSGYQETQYF. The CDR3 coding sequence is TGTGCCAGCAGTTCAGGGTATCAAGAGACCCAGTACTTC.

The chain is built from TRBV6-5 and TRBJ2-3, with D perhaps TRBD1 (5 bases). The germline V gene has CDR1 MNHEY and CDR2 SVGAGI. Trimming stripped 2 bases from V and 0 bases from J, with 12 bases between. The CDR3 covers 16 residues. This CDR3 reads CASSYDSFRSTDTQYF. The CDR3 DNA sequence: TGTGCCAGCAGTTACGACAGTTTCAGGAGCACAGATACGCAGTATTTT.